The 5 T cell receptor beta chains listed next were all sequenced from one sample in a study of CD8+ T cells in alopecia areata. Extracted RNA was reverse transcribed, and the resulting cDNA served as sequencing template. Profiling relied on immunoSEQ multiplex PCR, and the TCRdb table lists in-frame clones only, not all of them. The data show 85,000 to 95,000 clones, with 60% to 80% seen just once and roughly 17% held by the top ten. Specified treatment: oral pan-JAK inhibitor, 5-10 mg twice daily. The sequencing here drew on CD8+ T cells sorted from blood, taken at week 44, from a patient treated with tofacitinib. These receptors all come from a human donor with alopecia areata.

The gene calls are TRBV5-1 and TRBJ2-7, with 10 bases lining up with TRBD1. This CDR3 region has 13 residues. V lost 4 bases and J lost 5; bases outside the gene matches: 3. Germline V gene data show CDR1 as SGHRS and CDR2 as YFSETQ. The CDR3 nucleotides are TGCGCCAGCAGCCCCGGACAGGGGGACGAGCAGTACTTC. Residues: CASSPGQGDEQYF. The whole variable domain, remainder taken from reference TRBV5-1 and TRBJ2-7, is KAGVTQTPRYLIKTRGQQVTLSCSPISGHRSVSWYQQTPGQGLQFLFEYFSETQRNKGNFPGRFSGRQFSNSRSEMNVSTLELGDSALYLCASSPGQGDEQYFGPGTRLTVT.

This chain joins TRBV30 and TRBJ1-3; D unresolved. V lost 0 bases and J lost 4, with 7 bases in between. Germline CDR1 is GTSNPN and CDR2 is SVGIG (reference sequence). The CDR3 extends over 13 amino acids. The CDR3: CAWSVSGGNTIYF. The CDR3 region has the DNA TGTGCCTGGAGTGTGTCGGGCGGAAACACCATATATTTT.

This sequence joins TRBV4-3 and TRBJ1-6; tentative D call: TRBD1 (6 bases). Deletions cut 1 base from V and 7 bases from J, with 8 bases between. The CDR3 consists of 14 residues. The V gene's germline CDR1 is LGHNA and CDR2 YSLEER. The CDR3 here is CASSQGTGNSPLHF. The CDR3 coding sequence is TGCGCCAGCAGCCAAGGCACAGGGAATTCACCCCTCCACTTT.

The CDR3 sequence: CASSLASSPYEQYF. The CDR3, as DNA: TGTGCCAGCAGCTTAGCCTCTTCCCCCTACGAGCAGTACTTC. The rearrangement joins TRBV7-9 to TRBJ2-7; D is undetermined. The CDR3 spans 14 residues. Trimming pared 0 bases from V and 2 bases from J, leaving 8 bases between. In germline, CDR1 is SEHNR, CDR2 FQNEAQ (reference sequence).

This chain joins TRBV4-3 and TRBJ2-6; the D is unclear. The CDR3 consists of 17 residues. The ends were cut back, 1 base at V and 0 bases at J, with 10 bases in the middle. Germline V gene data show CDR1 as LGHNA and CDR2 as YSLEER. CDR3 coding DNA: TGCGCCAGCAGCCAAGGGCAGGCTAGCTCTGGGGCCAACGTCCTGACTTTC. This sequence encodes CASSQGQASSGANVLTF.